The 9 T cell receptor beta chains in this list originate from one sample, sequenced in a study of T cell responses to AZD1222 COVID-19 vaccine (dated by TCRdb to the early 2020s). Libraries were prepared through the immunoSEQ multiplex PCR assay. The table was pulled from immuneACCESS by TCRdb, which kept in-frame rearrangements only. Such tables lose some clones; where checked, under half of the loss comes from unresolved V genes, and the rest has no known cause. The sample data list approximately 120,000 clones, and about 88% of these were observed just once. Together, the top ten hold more than 3.5% of the sample. The time point label corresponds to: baseline before first vaccination. The sample here was peripheral blood, taken on day 0 of AZD1222 vaccination. The receptors were gathered from an adult in good health.

CDR3 nucleotides: TGCAGCGTTAATACGGGAACCGGCTATGGCTACACCTTC. Its protein product is CSVNTGTGYGYTF. This chain uses TRBV29-1 with TRBJ1-2, with D hard to call. V shed 5 bases and J shed 4 bases, with 14 bases lying between them. This CDR3 contains 13 residues. CDR1 is SQVTM and CDR2 is ANQGSEA in the germline V gene. Looking up the rest from reference TRBV29-1 and TRBJ1-2 gives the full variable domain: SAVISQKPSRDICQRGTSLTIQCQVDSQVTMMFWYRQQPGQSLTLIATANQGSEATYESGFVIDKFPISRPNLTFSTLTVSNMSPEDSSIYLCSVNTGTGYGYTFGSGTRLTVV.

DNA for the CDR3: TGTGCCAGCAGCTTGATGCCTTGGGGTGGGGGCCAAGAGACCCAGTACTTC. Amino acid sequence: CASSLMPWGGGQETQYF. The chain has TRBV5-5 and TRBJ2-5; either TRBD1 or TRBD2 may fit D (5 bases each). The ends were cut back, 1 base at V and 1 base at J, with 17 bases in the middle. This CDR3 spans 17 amino acids. From germline, CDR1 is SGHKS and CDR2 YYEKEE (reference sequence).

V and J are TRBV24-1 and TRBJ2-7, with TRBD1 matching 7 bases. Germline CDR1 and CDR2: KGHDR and SFDVKD. The CDR3 consists of 14 residues. V trimming: 3 bases; J trimming: 7 bases; junction bases outside the gene matches: 8. The CDR3 loop reads CATSDHDRVGEQYF. In DNA form, the CDR3 reads TGTGCCACCAGTGATCATGACAGGGTAGGTGAGCAGTACTTC.

The chain employs TRBV4-1 and TRBJ2-3, with TRBD2 as a possible D gene (6 bases). Trimming stripped 3 bases from V and 0 bases from J, with 7 bases between. The CDR3 has 14 residues. CDR1 and CDR2 (germline): MGHRA, YSYEKL. The CDR3 sequence is CASSQGTSTDTQYF. DNA for the CDR3: TGCGCCAGCAGCCAGGGGACTAGCACAGATACGCAGTATTTT.

This sequence joins TRBV10-3 and TRBJ1-4; 7 nucleotides align to TRBD1. Germline CDR1 is ENHRY and CDR2 is SYGVKD. The J segment lost 7 bases and the V segment lost 10 bases, leaving 9 bases of the junction unmatched. The CDR3 runs 13 residues. CDR3 DNA: TGTGCCACCCGATGGGACAGTTTTGAAAAACTGTTTTTT. Translated, it gives CATRWDSFEKLFF.

V and J are TRBV4-2 and TRBJ1-2, with D uncertain. Trimming cost V 3 bases and J 5 bases, with 13 bases left between them. The CDR3 covers 14 residues. Germline lookup yields CDR1 LGHNA and CDR2 YNFKEQ. CDR3 protein: CASSQGSYSYGYTF. CDR3 DNA: TGTGCCAGCAGCCAGGGATCCTATAGTTATGGCTACACCTTC.

The chain couples TRBV24-1 to TRBJ2-3; 11 nucleotides agree with TRBD2. There are 17 residues in the CDR3. V gave up 4 bases and J gave up 3 bases; unmatched junction bases: 8. Germline loops: CDR1 KGHDR, CDR2 SFDVKD. CDR3 amino acids: CATSDAGTSGATDTQYF. Written as DNA, the CDR3 is TGTGCCACCAGTGACGCGGGGACTAGCGGAGCAACAGATACGCAGTATTTT.

The gene calls are TRBV28 and TRBJ2-7, with TRBD1 identical over 7 bases. The CDR3 totals 13 residues. Trimming took 5 bases from V and 3 from J; bases not matched to a gene: 4. Germline V gene lookup returns CDR1 MDHEN and CDR2 SYDVKM. CDR3 DNA: TGTGCCAGCAGTCCCGGGACAGACTACGAGCAGTACTTC. Translating it yields CASSPGTDYEQYF.

The V call is TRBV9, the J call TRBJ2-6; D not resolved. The germline CDR1 and CDR2 sequences are SGDLS and YYNGEE. The CDR3 runs to 14 residues. The V gene lost 1 base and the J gene lost 1 base, with 3 bases spanning the gap. CDR3 protein: CASSVRSGANVLTF. The CDR3 DNA follows: TGTGCCAGCAGCGTAAGGTCTGGGGCCAACGTCCTGACTTTC.